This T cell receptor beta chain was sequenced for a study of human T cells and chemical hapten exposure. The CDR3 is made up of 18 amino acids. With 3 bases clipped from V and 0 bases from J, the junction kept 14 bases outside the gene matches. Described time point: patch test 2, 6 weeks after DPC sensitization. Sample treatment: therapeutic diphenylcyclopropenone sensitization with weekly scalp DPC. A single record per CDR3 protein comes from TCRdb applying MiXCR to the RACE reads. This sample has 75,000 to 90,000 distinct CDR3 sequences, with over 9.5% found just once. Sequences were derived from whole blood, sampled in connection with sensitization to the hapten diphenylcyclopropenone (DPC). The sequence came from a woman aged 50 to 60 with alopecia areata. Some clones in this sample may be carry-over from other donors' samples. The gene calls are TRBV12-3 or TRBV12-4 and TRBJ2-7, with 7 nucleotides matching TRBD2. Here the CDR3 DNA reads TGTGCCAGCAGTTTTGCGGGGGTGAAGGGGCGAGACTCCTACGAGCAGTACTTC. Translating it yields CASSFAGVKGRDSYEQYF.